This TCR beta chain was sequenced in a study of T cell responses to AZD1222 COVID-19 vaccine. This clone was found once. Repertoires were generated with immunoSEQ multiplex PCR, while TCRdb's copy carries only in-frame clones and drops some. Among tens of thousands of clones, roughly nine tenths were seen once, and the ten largest hold approximately 5%. Trimming took 0 bases from V and 1 from J, leaving 8 bases between them. The CDR3 consists of 15 residues. Germline lookup yields CDR1 KGHSH and CDR2 LQKENI. The specimen was peripheral blood, collected 28 days after the second AZD1222 dose. This chain links TRBV18 with TRBJ2-3; D is perhaps TRBD1 (5 bases). This receptor was identified in an adult who received the AZD1222 COVID-19 vaccine. The CDR3 DNA reads TGTGCCAGCTCACCACCCCAGGGTGGCACAGATACGCAGTATTTT. It specifies CASSPPQGGTDTQYF.